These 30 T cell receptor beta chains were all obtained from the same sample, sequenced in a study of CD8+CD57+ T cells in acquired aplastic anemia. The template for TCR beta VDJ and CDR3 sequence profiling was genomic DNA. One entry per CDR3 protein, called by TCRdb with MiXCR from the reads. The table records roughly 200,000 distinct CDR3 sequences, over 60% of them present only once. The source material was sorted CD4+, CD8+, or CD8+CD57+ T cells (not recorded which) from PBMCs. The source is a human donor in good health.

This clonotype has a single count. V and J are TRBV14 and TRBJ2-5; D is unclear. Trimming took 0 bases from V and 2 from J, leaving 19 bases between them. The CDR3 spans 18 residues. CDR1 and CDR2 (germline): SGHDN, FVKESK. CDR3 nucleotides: TGTGCCAGCAGCCAAGATGGTGTGGCTACCTCGCTTCAAGAGACCCAGTACTTC. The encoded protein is CASSQDGVATSLQETQYF.

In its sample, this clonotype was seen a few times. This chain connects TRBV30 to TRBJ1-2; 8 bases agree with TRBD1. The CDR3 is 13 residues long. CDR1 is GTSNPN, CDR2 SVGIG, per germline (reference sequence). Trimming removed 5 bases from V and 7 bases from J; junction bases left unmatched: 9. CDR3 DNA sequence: TGTGCCTGGTTAACAGGGGGGATTTCTGGCTACACCTTC. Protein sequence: CAWLTGGISGYTF.

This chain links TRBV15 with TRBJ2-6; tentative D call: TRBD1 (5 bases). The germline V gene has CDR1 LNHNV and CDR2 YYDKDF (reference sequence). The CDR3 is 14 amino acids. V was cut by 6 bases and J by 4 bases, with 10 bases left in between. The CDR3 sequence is CATRAGSGANVLTF. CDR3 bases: TGTGCCACCAGGGCAGGGTCCGGGGCCAACGTCCTGACTTTC.

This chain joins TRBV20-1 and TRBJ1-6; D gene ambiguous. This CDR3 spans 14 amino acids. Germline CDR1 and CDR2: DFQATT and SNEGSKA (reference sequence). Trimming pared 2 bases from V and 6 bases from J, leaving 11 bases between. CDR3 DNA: TGCAGTGCTAGAAGGGCAGAGCTTAATTCACCCCTCCACTTT. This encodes CSARRAELNSPLHF.

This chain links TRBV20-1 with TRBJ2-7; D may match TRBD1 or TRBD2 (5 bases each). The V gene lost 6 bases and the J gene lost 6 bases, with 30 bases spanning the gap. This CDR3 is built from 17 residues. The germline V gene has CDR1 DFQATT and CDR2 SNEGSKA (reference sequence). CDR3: CSAPEEGLEQGNPEQYF. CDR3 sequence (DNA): TGCAGTGCCCCTGAAGAGGGGCTGGAGCAGGGTAATCCCGAGCAGTACTTC.

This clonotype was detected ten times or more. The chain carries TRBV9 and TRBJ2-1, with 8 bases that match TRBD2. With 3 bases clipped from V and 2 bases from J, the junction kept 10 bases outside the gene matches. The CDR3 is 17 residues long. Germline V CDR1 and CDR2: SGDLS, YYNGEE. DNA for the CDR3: TGTGCCAGCAGCGGTGATCTTTTAGCGGGGCCCTACAATGAGCAGTTCTTC. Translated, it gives CASSGDLLAGPYNEQFF.

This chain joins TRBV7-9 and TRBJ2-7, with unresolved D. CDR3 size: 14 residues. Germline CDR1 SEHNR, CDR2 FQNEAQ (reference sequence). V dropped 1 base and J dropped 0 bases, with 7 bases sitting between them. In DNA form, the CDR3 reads TGTGCCAGCAGCTTAGAGTACACCTCCTACGAGCAGTACTTC. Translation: CASSLEYTSYEQYF.

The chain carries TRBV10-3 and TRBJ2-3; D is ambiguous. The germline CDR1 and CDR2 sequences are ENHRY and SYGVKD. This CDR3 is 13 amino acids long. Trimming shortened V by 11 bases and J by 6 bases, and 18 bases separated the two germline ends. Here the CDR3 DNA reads TGTGCCTCCTCTCGGAGACCAGAGGATACGCAGTATTTT. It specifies CASSRRPEDTQYF.

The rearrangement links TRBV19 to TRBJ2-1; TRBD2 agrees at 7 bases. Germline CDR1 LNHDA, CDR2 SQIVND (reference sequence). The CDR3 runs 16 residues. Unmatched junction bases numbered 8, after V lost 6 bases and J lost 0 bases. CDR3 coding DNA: TGTGCCAGTAGCTTTGGCGGGAGAAGCTCCTACAATGAGCAGTTCTTC. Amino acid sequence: CASSFGGRSSYNEQFF.

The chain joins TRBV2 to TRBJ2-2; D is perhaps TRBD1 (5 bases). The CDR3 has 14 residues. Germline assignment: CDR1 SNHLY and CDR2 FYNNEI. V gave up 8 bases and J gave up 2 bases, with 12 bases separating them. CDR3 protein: CASSWGGNTGELFF. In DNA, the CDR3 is TGTGCCAGCTCCTGGGGCGGTAACACCGGGGAGCTGTTTTTT. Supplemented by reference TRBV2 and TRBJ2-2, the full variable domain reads EPEVTQTPSHQVTQMGQEVILRCVPISNHLYFYWYRQILGQKVEFLVSFYNNEISEKSEIFDDQFSVERPDGSNFTLKIRSTKLEDSAMYFCASSWGGNTGELFFGEGSRLTVL.

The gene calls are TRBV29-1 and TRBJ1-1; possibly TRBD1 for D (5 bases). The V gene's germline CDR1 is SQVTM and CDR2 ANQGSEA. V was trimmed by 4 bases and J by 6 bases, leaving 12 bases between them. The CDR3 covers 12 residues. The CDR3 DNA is TGCAGCGTTGGGGAAGTGGGGGCTGAAGCTTTCTTT. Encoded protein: CSVGEVGAEAFF.

The CDR3 coding sequence is TGCAGCGTTTTTCGGGCCAATGAGCAGTTCTTC. This sequence encodes CSVFRANEQFF. V usage is TRBV29-1 and J usage is TRBJ2-1; no definite D call. The CDR3 covers 11 residues. Germline V CDR1 and CDR2: SQVTM, ANQGSEA. V was shortened by 5 bases and J by 6 bases, with 8 bases between the two germline ends.

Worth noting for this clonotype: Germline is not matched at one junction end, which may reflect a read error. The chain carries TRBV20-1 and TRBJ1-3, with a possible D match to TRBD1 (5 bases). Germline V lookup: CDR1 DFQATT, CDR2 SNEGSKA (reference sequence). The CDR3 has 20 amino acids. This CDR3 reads CSASSLIRDSDIFSGDTIYF. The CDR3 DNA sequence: TGCAGTGCTAGCAGCCTAATCCGAGACAGCGATATCTTCTCTGGAGACACCATATATTTT.

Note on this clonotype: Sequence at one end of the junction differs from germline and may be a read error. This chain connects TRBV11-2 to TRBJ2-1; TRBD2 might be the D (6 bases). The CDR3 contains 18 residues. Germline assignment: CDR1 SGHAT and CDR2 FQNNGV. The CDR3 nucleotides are TGTGCCAGCAGCTCGCCAACCGGGACCAGCGGGTCCTACAATGAGCAGCTCTTC. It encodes CASSSPTGTSGSYNEQLF. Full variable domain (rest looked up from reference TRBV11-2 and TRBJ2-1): EAGVAQSPRYKIIEKRQSVAFWCNPISGHATLYWYQQILGQGPKLLIQFQNNGVVDDSQLPKDRFSAERLKGVDSTLKIQPAKLEDSAVYLCASSSPTGTSGSYNEQLFGPGTRLTVL.

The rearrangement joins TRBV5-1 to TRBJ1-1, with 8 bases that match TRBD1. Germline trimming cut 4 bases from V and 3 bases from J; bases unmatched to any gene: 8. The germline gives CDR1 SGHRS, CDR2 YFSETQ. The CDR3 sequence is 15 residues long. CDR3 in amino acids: CASSTRQGMDTEAFF. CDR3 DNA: TGCGCCAGCAGCACCAGACAGGGGATGGACACTGAAGCTTTCTTT.

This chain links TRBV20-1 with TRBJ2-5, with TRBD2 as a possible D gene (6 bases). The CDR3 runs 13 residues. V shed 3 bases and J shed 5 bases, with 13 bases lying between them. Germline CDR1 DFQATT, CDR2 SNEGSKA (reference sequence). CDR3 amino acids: CSARTGSLETQYF. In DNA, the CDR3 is TGCAGTGCTAGGACCGGGAGCCTGGAGACCCAGTACTTC.

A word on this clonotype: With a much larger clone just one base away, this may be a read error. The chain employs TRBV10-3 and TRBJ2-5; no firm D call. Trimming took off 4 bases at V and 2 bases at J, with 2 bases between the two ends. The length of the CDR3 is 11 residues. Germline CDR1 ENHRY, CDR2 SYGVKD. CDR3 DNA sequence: TGTGCCATCAGTGTACAAGAGACCCAGTACTTC. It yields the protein CAISVQETQYF.

In DNA form, the CDR3 reads TGTGCCAGTAGTACCCGGGACAGAGGGGTAAGACTAGCGGGAGGGTTCGGAGAGACCCAGTACTTC. Translation: CASSTRDRGVRLAGGFGETQYF. J is TRBJ2-5 and V is TRBV19; 14 bases fit TRBD2. Germline CDR1 LNHDA, CDR2 SQIVND (reference sequence). J was trimmed by 4 bases and V by 4 bases; bases with no gene match: 23. The CDR3 has 22 amino acids.

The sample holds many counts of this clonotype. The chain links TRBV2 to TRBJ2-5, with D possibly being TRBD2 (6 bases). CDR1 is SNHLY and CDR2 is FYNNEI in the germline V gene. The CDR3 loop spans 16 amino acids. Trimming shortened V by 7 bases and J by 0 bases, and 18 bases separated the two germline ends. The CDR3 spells CASTVLEGRNQETQYF. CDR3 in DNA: TGTGCCAGCACGGTGTTGGAGGGGAGAAACCAAGAGACCCAGTACTTC.

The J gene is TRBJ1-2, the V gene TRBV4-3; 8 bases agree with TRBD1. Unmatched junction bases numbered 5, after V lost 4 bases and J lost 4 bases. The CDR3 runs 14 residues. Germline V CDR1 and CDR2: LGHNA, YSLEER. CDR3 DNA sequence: TGCGCCAGCAGCCGAGGACAGGGTCCCTATGGCTACACCTTC. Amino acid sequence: CASSRGQGPYGYTF.

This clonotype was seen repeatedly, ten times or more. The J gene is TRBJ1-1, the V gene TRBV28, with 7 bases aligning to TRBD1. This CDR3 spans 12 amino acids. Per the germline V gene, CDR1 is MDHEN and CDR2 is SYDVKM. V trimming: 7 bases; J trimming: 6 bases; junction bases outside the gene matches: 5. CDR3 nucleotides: TGTGCCAGCACAGGGGGGGAAGCTGAAGCTTTCTTT. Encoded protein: CASTGGEAEAFF.

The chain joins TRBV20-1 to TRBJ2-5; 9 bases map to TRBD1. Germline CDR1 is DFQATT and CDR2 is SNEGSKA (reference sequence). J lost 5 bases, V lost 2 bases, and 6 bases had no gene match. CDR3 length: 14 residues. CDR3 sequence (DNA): TGCAGTGCTAGAACGGGACAGGGATTTGAGACCCAGTACTTC. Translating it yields CSARTGQGFETQYF.

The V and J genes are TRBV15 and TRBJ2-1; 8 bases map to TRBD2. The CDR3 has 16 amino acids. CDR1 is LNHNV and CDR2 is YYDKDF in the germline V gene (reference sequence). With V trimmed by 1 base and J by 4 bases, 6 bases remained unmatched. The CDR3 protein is CATSRVAGTTYNEQFF. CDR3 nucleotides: TGTGCCACCAGCAGAGTAGCGGGGACCACATACAATGAGCAGTTCTTC.

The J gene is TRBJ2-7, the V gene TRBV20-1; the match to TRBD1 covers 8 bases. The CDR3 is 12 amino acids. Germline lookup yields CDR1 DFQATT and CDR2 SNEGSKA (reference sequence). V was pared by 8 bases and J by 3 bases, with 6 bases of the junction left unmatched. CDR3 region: CSPQDRDYEQYF. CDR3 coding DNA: TGCAGTCCTCAGGACAGGGACTACGAGCAGTACTTC.

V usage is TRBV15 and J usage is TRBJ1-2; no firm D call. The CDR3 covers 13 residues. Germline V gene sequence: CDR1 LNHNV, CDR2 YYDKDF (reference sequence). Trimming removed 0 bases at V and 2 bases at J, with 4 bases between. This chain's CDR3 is CATSRDGNYGYTF. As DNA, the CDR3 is TGTGCCACCAGCAGAGATGGGAACTATGGCTACACCTTC.

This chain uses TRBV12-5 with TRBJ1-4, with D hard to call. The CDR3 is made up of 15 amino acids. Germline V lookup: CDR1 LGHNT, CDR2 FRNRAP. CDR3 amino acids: CASSLVGMDNEKLFF. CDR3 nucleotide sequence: TGTGCCAGCAGTCTCGTGGGGATGGATAATGAAAAACTGTTTTTT.

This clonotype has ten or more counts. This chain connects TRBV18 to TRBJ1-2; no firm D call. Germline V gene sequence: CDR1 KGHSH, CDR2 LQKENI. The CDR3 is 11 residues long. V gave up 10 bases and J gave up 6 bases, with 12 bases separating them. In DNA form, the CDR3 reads TGTGCCACCCAATCGGTGGATGGCTACACCTTC. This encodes CATQSVDGYTF. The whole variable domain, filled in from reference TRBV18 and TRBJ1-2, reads NAGVMQNPRHLVRRRGQEARLRCSPMKGHSHVYWYRQLPEEGLKFMVYLQKENIIDESGMPKERFSAEFPKEGPSILRIQQVVRGDSAAYFCATQSVDGYTFGSGTRLTVV.

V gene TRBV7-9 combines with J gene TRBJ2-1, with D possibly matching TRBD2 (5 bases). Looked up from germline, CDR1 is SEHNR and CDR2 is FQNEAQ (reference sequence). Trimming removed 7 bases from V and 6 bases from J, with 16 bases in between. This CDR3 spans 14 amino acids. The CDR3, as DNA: TGTGCCAGCAAAGACGGAGGCGCAGGCAATGAGCAGTTCTTC. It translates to CASKDGGAGNEQFF.

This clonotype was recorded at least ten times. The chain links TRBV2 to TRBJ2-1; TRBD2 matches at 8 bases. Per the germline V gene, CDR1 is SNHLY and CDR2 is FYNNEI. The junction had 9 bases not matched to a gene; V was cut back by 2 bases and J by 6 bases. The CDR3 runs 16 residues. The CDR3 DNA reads TGTGCCAGCAGTGAAAGGAAGCGGGAGTATCTCAATGAGCAGTTCTTC. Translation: CASSERKREYLNEQFF.

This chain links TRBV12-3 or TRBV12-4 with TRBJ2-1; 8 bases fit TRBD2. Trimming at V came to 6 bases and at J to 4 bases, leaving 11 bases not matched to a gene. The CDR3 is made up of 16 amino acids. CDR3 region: CASRGTGLAAYNEQFF. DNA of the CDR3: TGTGCCAGCAGGGGAACCGGACTAGCAGCTTACAATGAGCAGTTCTTC.